This T cell receptor beta chain was sequenced for a study of PD-1 blockade in mismatch repair-deficient tumors. Sequenced by immunoSEQ multiplex PCR; TCRdb stores in-frame clones only, minus some. The sample comprises over 30,000 clones, over 80% of which are singletons, and about 3.7% rests with the top ten. The length of the CDR3 is 13 residues. The germline gives CDR1 SQVTM, CDR2 ANQGSEA. The V segment lost 4 bases and the J segment 1 base; nucleotides outside the gene matches: 2. V gene TRBV29-1 combines with J gene TRBJ2-7, with TRBD2 matching over 9 bases. The material sequenced was PBMCs, taken 6 to 7 weeks after starting pembrolizumab. The TCR originated in an adult with mismatch repair-deficient cancer. The CDR3 DNA reads as TGCAGCGTTGGGACTAGCGAGTCCTACGAGCAGTACTTC. This gives the protein CSVGTSESYEQYF.